A selection of T cell receptor beta chains follows, all from one sample in a study of T cell responses to AZD1222 COVID-19 vaccine. The assay was immunoSEQ multiplex PCR, and TCRdb's table has in-frame clones only and misses some. Of over 50,000 clones in the sample, about four fifths were seen once. The sample consisted of peripheral blood, taken 28 days after the second AZD1222 dose. All receptors derive from an adult who received the AZD1222 COVID-19 vaccine. Both conserved end residues are part of each CDR3. D genes are given only for firm matches. Only part of the rows carry a size: once, few, many, or a class if the clone is expanded.

length	size	J	D	V	DNA	CDR3
16	.	TRBJ1-1	TRBD1	TRBV5-6	TGTGCCAGCAGCCGGACGGGGACAGGGAGGAACACTGAAGCTTTCTTT	CASSRTGTGRNTEAFF
14	.	TRBJ1-1	.	TRBV27	TGTGCCAGCCGCAGACTGACAGCTAACACTGAAGCTTTCTTT	CASRRLTANTEAFF
15	.	TRBJ1-4	.	TRBV9	TGTGCCAGCAGCCTCCGGGACTCCCTGGACGAAAAACTGTTTTTT	CASSLRDSLDEKLFF
15	.	TRBJ1-5	.	TRBV6-5	TGTGCCAGCAGTAACGGACAGCCTTACAATCAGCCCCAGCATTTT	CASSNGQPYNQPQHF
16	.	TRBJ1-3	.	TRBV11-2	TGTGCCAGCAGCCCAGGACACCTATTCTCTGGAAACACCATATATTTT	CASSPGHLFSGNTIYF
17	.	TRBJ2-2	.	TRBV5-1	TGCGCCAGCAGTAGAGGGGGGTCCGCATTCAACACCGGGGAGCTGTTTTTT	CASSRGGSAFNTGELFF
12	.	TRBJ2-7	.	TRBV19	TGTGCCACCTCGGCCAACTCCTACGAGCAGTACTTC	CATSANSYEQYF
14	.	TRBJ2-7	TRBD2	TRBV6-5	TGTGCCAGCAGACCGGGACTAGCAACCCACGAGCAGTACTTC	CASRPGLATHEQYF
15	.	TRBJ2-1	TRBD2	TRBV7-8	TGTGCCAGCAGCTCGACTAGCGGGACCTACAATGAGCAGTTCTTC	CASSSTSGTYNEQFF
15	once	TRBJ2-7	.	TRBV6-1	TGTGCCAGCAGTGAGGCTGGACTATCCCCCTACGAGCAGTACTTC	CASSEAGLSPYEQYF
16	.	TRBJ1-2	TRBD1	TRBV28	TGTGCCAGCAGTTCGGGACAGGGTTTTCTTCGCCATGGCTACACCTTC	CASSSGQGFLRHGYTF
16	.	TRBJ2-3	.	TRBV4-3	TGCGCCAGCAGCCAAGGGGGCATCCTAAGCACAGATACGCAGTATTTT	CASSQGGILSTDTQYF
16	few	TRBJ2-1	TRBD2	TRBV10-3	TGTGCCATCAGTGGTGGGCTAGCGGCTTCCTACAATGAGCAGTTCTTC	CAISGGLAASYNEQFF
15	.	TRBJ2-3	TRBD2	TRBV30	TGTGCCTGGAGTGCGACTAGCGGGATGGGAGATACGCAGTATTTT	CAWSATSGMGDTQYF
12	.	TRBJ1-5	.	TRBV28	TGTGCCAGCAGTTTACCCCCCATGCTCCAGCATTTT	CASSLPPMLQHF
15	.	TRBJ2-7	TRBD2	TRBV5-1	TGCGCCAGCAGCTTGACGGGAGCGGGGCGCTACGAGCAGTACTTC	CASSLTGAGRYEQYF
14	.	TRBJ2-5	.	TRBV7-2	TGTGCCAGCAGCTTTGCGCCTGGTAGGAAGACCCAGTACTTC	CASSFAPGRKTQYF
12	.	TRBJ2-7	TRBD2	TRBV12-3/TRBV12-4	TGTGCCAGCAGTTTAAGAGGGGAGGGCCAGTACTTC	CASSLRGEGQYF
15	.	TRBJ1-2	.	TRBV19	TGTGCCAGTAGTCTACTCGATCGGGTGATCTATGGCTACACCTTC	CASSLLDRVIYGYTF
15	.	TRBJ1-5	TRBD1	TRBV19	TGTGCCAGTAGTCCTCGAGACAGGGGAAAGCAGCCCCAGCATTTT	CASSPRDRGKQPQHF
18	.	TRBJ2-2	TRBD2	TRBV7-3	TGTGCCAGCAGCTTAAGGGGACTAGCGGGGTGGAGCACCGGGGAGCTGTTTTTT	CASSLRGLAGWSTGELFF
14	.	TRBJ2-3	TRBD2	TRBV6-2/TRBV6-3	TGTGCCAGCAGCCCTGGCGGGGGTCGGAGTACGCAGTATTTT	CASSPGGGRSTQYF
14	.	TRBJ1-4	.	TRBV2	TGTGCCAGCAGTGGGAGGGTCGATAATGAAAAACTGTTTTTT	CASSGRVDNEKLFF
13	.	TRBJ1-4	.	TRBV11-1	TGTGCCAGCAGCTTGGGCGTACGTGAAAAACTGTTTTTT	CASSLGVREKLFF
12	few	TRBJ2-1	.	TRBV28	TGTGCCAGCAGTCCGCCACGAAATCAGCAGTTCTTC	CASSPPRNQQFF
15	few	TRBJ2-2	.	TRBV19	TGTGCCAGTAGTATTGGGACGTCGAACACCGGGGAGCTGTTTTTT	CASSIGTSNTGELFF